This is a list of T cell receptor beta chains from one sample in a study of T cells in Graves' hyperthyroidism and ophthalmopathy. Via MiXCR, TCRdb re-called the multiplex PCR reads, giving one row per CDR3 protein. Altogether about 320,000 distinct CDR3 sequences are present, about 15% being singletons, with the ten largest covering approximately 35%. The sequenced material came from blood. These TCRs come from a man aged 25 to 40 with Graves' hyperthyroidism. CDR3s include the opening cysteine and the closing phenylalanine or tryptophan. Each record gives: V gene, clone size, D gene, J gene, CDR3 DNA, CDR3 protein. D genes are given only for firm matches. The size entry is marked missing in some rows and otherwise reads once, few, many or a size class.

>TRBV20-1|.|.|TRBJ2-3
TGCAGGCTGGGCGAGGAAGGTCCAGATACGCAGTATTTT
CRLGEEGPDTQYF
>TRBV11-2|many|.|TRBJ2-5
TGTGCCAGCAGCTTCGGAGGCCAAGAGACCCAGTACTTC
CASSFGGQETQYF
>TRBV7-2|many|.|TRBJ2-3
TGTGCCAGCAGCTCCCCAAGCGGACTTGCCACAGATACGCAGTATTTT
CASSSPSGLATDTQYF
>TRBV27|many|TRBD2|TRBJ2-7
TGTGCCAGCAAGACTAGCGGGAGTTTAGGCGAGCAGTACTTC
CASKTSGSLGEQYF
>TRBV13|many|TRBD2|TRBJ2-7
TGTGCCAGCAGCGCTCGACTAGCGGGAGGGTCCTACGAGCAGTACTTC
CASSARLAGGSYEQYF
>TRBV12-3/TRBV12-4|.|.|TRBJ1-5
TGTGCCAGCGGATCTGGGCAGTCTACCCAGCATTTT
CASGSGQSTQHF
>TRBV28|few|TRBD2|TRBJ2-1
TGTGCCAGCGGGCGGGGGTTCGAGCAGTTCTTC
CASGRGFEQFF
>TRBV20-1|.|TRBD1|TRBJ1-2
TGCAGTGCTATCGGGACAGGGGGCGACACCTTC
CSAIGTGGDTF
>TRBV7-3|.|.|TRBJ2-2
TGTGCCAGCAGCTTGCGTCCGAGAAGCGGGGAGCTGTTTTTT
CASSLRPRSGELFF
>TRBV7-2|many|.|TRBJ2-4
TGTGCCAGCAGCTTAGCGTCATCTAGTGAGAACATTCAGTACTTC
CASSLASSSENIQYF
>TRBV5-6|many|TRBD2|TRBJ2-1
TGTGCCAGCAACCTATTTAGCGGGAGGGCCTACAATGAGCAGTTCTTC
CASNLFSGRAYNEQFF
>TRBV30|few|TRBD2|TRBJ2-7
TGTGCCTGGAGCGGGCTAGCGGGAGTTAACGAGCAGTACTTC
CAWSGLAGVNEQYF
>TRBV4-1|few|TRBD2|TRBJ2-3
TGCGCCAGCAGCCAGGCTAGCGGGAGGTCAACAGATACGCAGTATTTT
CASSQASGRSTDTQYF
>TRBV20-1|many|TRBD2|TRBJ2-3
TGCAGTACTAGGCGGGGGGGAGTCACAGATACGCAGTATTTT
CSTRRGGVTDTQYF
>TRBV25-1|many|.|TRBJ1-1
TGTGCCAGCAGTTCCGGGGGAAACACTGAAGCTTTCTTT
CASSSGGNTEAFF
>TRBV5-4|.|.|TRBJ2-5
TGTGCCAGCAGCTTAACAGGGCCAGAGACCCAGTACTTC
CASSLTGPETQYF
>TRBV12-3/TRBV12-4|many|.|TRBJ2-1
TGTGCCAGCAGTTTCGCAAATGAGCAGTTCTTC
CASSFANEQFF
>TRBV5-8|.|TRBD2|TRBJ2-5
TGTGCCAGCAGCGGACGGACTAGCGGCCAAGAGACCCAGTACTTC
CASSGRTSGQETQYF
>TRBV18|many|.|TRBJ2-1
TGTGCCAGCTCAGGAGCAAGGAGGGATTTAGTGTTCTTC
CASSGARRDLVFF
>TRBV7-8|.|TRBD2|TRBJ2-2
TGTGCCAGCAGCTTAGTCCTCCCTAGCGGGAGGGCCGGAGAGCTGTTTTTT
CASSLVLPSGRAGELFF
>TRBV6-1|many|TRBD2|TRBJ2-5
TGTGCCAGCAGAACGGGAGGGTCGGAGGAGACCCAGTACTTC
CASRTGGSEETQYF
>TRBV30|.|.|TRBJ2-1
TGTGCCTGGAGTGTACCCCCCGGTAGCGTCCGATACCTAAGAGAGCAGTTCTTC
CAWSVPPGSVRYLREQFF
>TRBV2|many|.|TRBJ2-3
TGTGCCAGCAGTGATGTGACCCCAGATACGCAGTATTTT
CASSDVTPDTQYF
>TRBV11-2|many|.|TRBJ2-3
TGTGCCAGCAGCTCGACAGGATTTCATACGCAGTATTTT
CASSSTGFHTQYF
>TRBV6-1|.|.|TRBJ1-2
TGTGCCAGCAGTGGCTTCCTTTCGACTTACTACACCTTC
CASSGFLSTYYTF
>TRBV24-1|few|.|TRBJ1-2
TGTGCCACCAGTGATTCCTCTACAGGGTTTGGCTACACCTTC
CATSDSSTGFGYTF
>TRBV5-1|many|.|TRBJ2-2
TGCGCCAGCAGCTTGGAGGCCGGATTTATCGGGGAGCTGTTTTTT
CASSLEAGFIGELFF
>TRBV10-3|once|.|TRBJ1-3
TGTGCCATCAGTGAGGGCCCCGTGGGGCCTGGAAACACCATATATTTT
CAISEGPVGPGNTIYF
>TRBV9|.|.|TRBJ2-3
TGTGCCAGCAGCGTAGCTCCAGGGGAAACAGATACGCAGTATTTT
CASSVAPGETDTQYF
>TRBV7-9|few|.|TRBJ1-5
TGTGCCAGCAGCTTAGAAGGACGGCAGCCCCAGCATTTT
CASSLEGRQPQHF
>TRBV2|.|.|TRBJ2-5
TGTGCCAGCAGTGAAGGGGGTGAGACCCAGTACTTC
CASSEGGETQYF
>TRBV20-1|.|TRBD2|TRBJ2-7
TGCAGTGCTAGAGATCGGGGGGGGGGAGACAGAGGGGTTAACGGCTACGAGCAGTACTTC
CSARDRGGGDRGVNGYEQYF